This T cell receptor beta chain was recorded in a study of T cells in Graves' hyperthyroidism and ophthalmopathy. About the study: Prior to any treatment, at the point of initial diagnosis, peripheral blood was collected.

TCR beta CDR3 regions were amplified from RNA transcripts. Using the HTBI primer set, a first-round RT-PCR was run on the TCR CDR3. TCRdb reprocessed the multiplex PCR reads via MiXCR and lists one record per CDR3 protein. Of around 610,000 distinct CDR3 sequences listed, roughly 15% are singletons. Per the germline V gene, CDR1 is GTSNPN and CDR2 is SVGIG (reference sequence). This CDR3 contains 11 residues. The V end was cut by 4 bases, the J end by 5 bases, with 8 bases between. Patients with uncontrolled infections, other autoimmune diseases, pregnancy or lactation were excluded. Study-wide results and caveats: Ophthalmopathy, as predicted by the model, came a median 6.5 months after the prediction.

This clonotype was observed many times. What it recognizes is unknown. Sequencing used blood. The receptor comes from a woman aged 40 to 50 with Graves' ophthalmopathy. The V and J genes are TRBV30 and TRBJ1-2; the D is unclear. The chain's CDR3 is CAWNLPYGYTF. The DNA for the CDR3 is TGTGCCTGGAACCTGCCGTATGGCTACACCTTC. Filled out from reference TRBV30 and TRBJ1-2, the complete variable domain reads SQTIHQWPATLVQPVGSPLSLECTVEGTSNPNLYWYRQAAGRGLQLLFYSVGIGQISSEVPQNLSASRPQDRQFILSSKKLLLSDSGFYLCAWNLPYGYTFGSGTRLTVV.